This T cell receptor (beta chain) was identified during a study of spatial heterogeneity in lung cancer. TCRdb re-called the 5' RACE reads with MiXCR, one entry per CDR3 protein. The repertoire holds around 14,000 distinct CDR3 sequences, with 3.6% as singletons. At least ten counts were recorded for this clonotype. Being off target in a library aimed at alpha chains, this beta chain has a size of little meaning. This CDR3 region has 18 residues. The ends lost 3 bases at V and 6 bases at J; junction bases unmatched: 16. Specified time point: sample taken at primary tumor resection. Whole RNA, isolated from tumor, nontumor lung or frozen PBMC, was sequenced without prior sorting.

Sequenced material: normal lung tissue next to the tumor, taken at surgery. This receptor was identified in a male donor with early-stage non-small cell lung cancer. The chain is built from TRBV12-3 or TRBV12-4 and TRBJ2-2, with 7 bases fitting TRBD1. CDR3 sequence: CASSFLGKGGAPAGELFF. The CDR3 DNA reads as TGTGCCAGCAGTTTTCTCGGGAAAGGGGGCGCCCCTGCCGGGGAGCTGTTTTTT.